The rows below give T cell receptor beta chains drawn from one sample of a study of blood T cell repertoires in COVID-19. Measured with immunoSEQ multiplex PCR; TCRdb has only the in-frame clones, and not every one. The sample includes around 70,000 clones, approximately 85% of them seen just once. The sequenced sample was peripheral blood. The receptor set was obtained from a human donor in a cohort sampled during active COVID-19. Both conserved end residues are part of each CDR3. Each record gives: J gene, V gene, clone size, D gene, CDR3 DNA, CDR3 protein. D genes are given only for firm matches. Not all rows give a size; the values are once, few, many and, for expanded clones, a class.

j_gene: TRBJ2-1; v_gene: TRBV27; abundance: -; d_gene: -; CDR3nt: TGTGCCAGCAGTTTATCGCTTAGGGGTGAGCAGTTCTTC; CDR3aa: CASSLSLRGEQFF
j_gene: TRBJ2-1; v_gene: TRBV27; abundance: -; d_gene: -; CDR3nt: TGTGCCAGCAGTTTAGGCACGGGGGATGAGCAGTTCTTC; CDR3aa: CASSLGTGDEQFF
j_gene: TRBJ2-1; v_gene: TRBV7-8; abundance: few; d_gene: -; CDR3nt: TGTGCCAGCAGCTTATCCGGGATCCCGTCCTACAATGAGCAGTTCTTC; CDR3aa: CASSLSGIPSYNEQFF
j_gene: TRBJ1-2; v_gene: TRBV14; abundance: -; d_gene: TRBD1; CDR3nt: TGTGCCAGCAGCCAAGACAGGGGGTATGGCTACACCTTC; CDR3aa: CASSQDRGYGYTF
j_gene: TRBJ2-7; v_gene: TRBV9; abundance: -; d_gene: TRBD2; CDR3nt: TGTGCCAGCAGCGGAAGCGGGGGCGGGTACGAGCAGTACTTC; CDR3aa: CASSGSGGGYEQYF
j_gene: TRBJ2-5; v_gene: TRBV6-5; abundance: -; d_gene: TRBD2; CDR3nt: TGTGCCAGCAGTCGCGGGGGGGACAAAGAGACCCAGTACTTC; CDR3aa: CASSRGGDKETQYF
j_gene: TRBJ2-7; v_gene: TRBV7-2; abundance: once; d_gene: TRBD2; CDR3nt: TGTGCCAGCAGCTCCGGGACTAGCGGGGGGGCCCCCGAGCAGTACTTC; CDR3aa: CASSSGTSGGAPEQYF
j_gene: TRBJ2-6; v_gene: TRBV14; abundance: once; d_gene: -; CDR3nt: TGTGCCAGCAGCCAAGACCTACCTTCAGGGGGGTTTTCTGGGGCCAACGTCCTGACTTTC; CDR3aa: CASSQDLPSGGFSGANVLTF
j_gene: TRBJ2-2; v_gene: TRBV10-3; abundance: -; d_gene: -; CDR3nt: TGTGCCATCAGTCAACAGGGATCGAACACCGGGGAGCTGTTTTTT; CDR3aa: CAISQQGSNTGELFF
j_gene: TRBJ2-3; v_gene: TRBV18; abundance: -; d_gene: TRBD2; CDR3nt: TGTGCCAGCTCACCCGCAAGCGGGGCGAGAGATACGCAGTATTTT; CDR3aa: CASSPASGARDTQYF
j_gene: TRBJ2-3; v_gene: TRBV12-3/TRBV12-4; abundance: -; d_gene: -; CDR3nt: TGTGCCAGCAGTTTCCTGACAGATACGCAGTATTTT; CDR3aa: CASSFLTDTQYF
j_gene: TRBJ2-7; v_gene: TRBV5-6; abundance: -; d_gene: -; CDR3nt: TGTGCCAGCCACTTGGAGAGGGTCCGGTACGAGCAGTACTTC; CDR3aa: CASHLERVRYEQYF
j_gene: TRBJ2-7; v_gene: TRBV6-5; abundance: -; d_gene: TRBD1; CDR3nt: TGTGCCAGCAGCCCGACAGGGGGCCGCTACGAGCAGTACTTC; CDR3aa: CASSPTGGRYEQYF
j_gene: TRBJ1-1; v_gene: TRBV6-5; abundance: -; d_gene: TRBD1; CDR3nt: TGTGCCAGCAGTTATTCAGACCCAGGGGGCACTGAAGCTTTCTTT; CDR3aa: CASSYSDPGGTEAFF
j_gene: TRBJ1-2; v_gene: TRBV21-1; abundance: -; d_gene: -; CDR3nt: TGTGCCAGCAGCCCCGGAACGACAGGGAGCTACCCGTATGGCTACACCTTC; CDR3aa: CASSPGTTGSYPYGYTF